A selection of T cell receptor beta chains follows, all from one sample in a study of cytomegalovirus exposure and HLA in healthy donors. Here immunoSEQ multiplex PCR was the method, and the copy in TCRdb shows in-frame clones only, minus some. The sample contains 87,000 or so clones, about 75% of which appear only once. The source material was PBMCs. The receptors come from a woman in her 40s in good health and CMV-seronegative. CDR3s include the opening cysteine and the closing phenylalanine or tryptophan. Each record gives: CDR3 protein, CDR3 DNA, J gene, V gene, clone size, D gene. D genes are given only for firm matches. The size of a clone is reported for some rows only, either as once, few or many, or as a class for expanded clones.

CDR3: CASSQDPTLDTQYF
DNA: TGTGCCAGCAGCCAAGATCCCACTCTAGATACGCAGTATTTT
J: TRBJ2-3
V: TRBV4-2
size: .
D: .

CDR3: CASSSTSPREQYF
DNA: TGTGCCAGCAGCTCAACCTCCCCTCGGGAGCAGTACTTC
J: TRBJ2-7
V: TRBV7-2
size: .
D: .

CDR3: CATSRETGSSYNEQFF
DNA: TGTGCCACCAGCAGAGAGACGGGGTCGAGCTACAATGAGCAGTTCTTC
J: TRBJ2-1
V: TRBV15
size: .
D: .

CDR3: CASDYGTAHTEAFF
DNA: TGTGCCAGTGACTACGGGACAGCCCACACTGAAGCTTTCTTT
J: TRBJ1-1
V: TRBV19
size: .
D: TRBD1

CDR3: CASGRATGAYEQYF
DNA: TGTGCTAGTGGTCGCGCAACAGGGGCCTACGAGCAGTACTTC
J: TRBJ2-7
V: TRBV12-5
size: few
D: TRBD1

CDR3: CAISERNQPQHF
DNA: TGTGCCATCAGTGAGCGGAATCAGCCCCAGCATTTT
J: TRBJ1-5
V: TRBV10-3
size: .
D: .

CDR3: CAILQGAGNYGYTF
DNA: TGTGCCATCCTACAGGGGGCAGGGAACTATGGCTACACCTTC
J: TRBJ1-2
V: TRBV7-9
size: once
D: TRBD1

CDR3: CASSEVAGRTNSGNTIYF
DNA: TGTGCCAGCAGTGAAGTAGCCGGTCGTACGAACTCTGGAAACACCATATATTTT
J: TRBJ1-3
V: TRBV2
size: medium-sized
D: .

CDR3: CASRSDRGYGYTF
DNA: TGTGCCAGCAGGTCGGACAGGGGCTATGGCTACACCTTC
J: TRBJ1-2
V: TRBV6-5
size: .
D: TRBD1

CDR3: CASSLGGTGNQPQHF
DNA: TGTGCCAGCAGCTTGGGAGGGACAGGCAATCAGCCCCAGCATTTT
J: TRBJ1-5
V: TRBV5-4
size: few
D: TRBD1

CDR3: CASSLFVRTDYNEQFF
DNA: TGTGCCAGCAGCTTATTCGTCCGGACAGACTACAATGAGCAGTTCTTC
J: TRBJ2-1
V: TRBV11-2
size: .
D: .

CDR3: CSVAPTGGMDEKLFF
DNA: TGCAGCGTTGCGCCGACAGGGGGTATGGATGAAAAACTGTTTTTT
J: TRBJ1-4
V: TRBV29-1
size: .
D: TRBD1

CDR3: CASSTLAGASYNEQFF
DNA: TGTGCCAGCAGCACCCTAGCGGGGGCCTCCTACAATGAGCAGTTCTTC
J: TRBJ2-1
V: TRBV7-9
size: .
D: TRBD2

CDR3: CASSPSPGGGYEQYF
DNA: TGTGCCAGCAGCCCCAGCCCCGGGGGAGGGTACGAGCAGTACTTC
J: TRBJ2-7
V: TRBV9
size: few
D: TRBD2

CDR3: CATSGSRPTYNSPLHF
DNA: TGTGCCACCAGCGGGTCTAGGCCCACCTATAATTCACCCCTCCACTTT
J: TRBJ1-6
V: TRBV15
size: few
D: .

CDR3: CASSDRTSGGAEVPFF
DNA: TGCGCCAGCAGCGATCGGACTAGCGGGGGGGCCGAGGTGCCGTTCTTC
J: TRBJ2-1
V: TRBV4-3
size: .
D: TRBD2

CDR3: CASSTTGFGYGYTF
DNA: TGTGCCAGCAGTACCACAGGGTTCGGCTATGGCTACACCTTC
J: TRBJ1-2
V: TRBV2
size: .
D: .

CDR3: CATSRDQDTEAFF
DNA: TGTGCCACCAGCAGAGATCAGGACACTGAAGCTTTCTTT
J: TRBJ1-1
V: TRBV15
size: once
D: .

CDR3: CASSKSTGTRYEQYF
DNA: TGTGCCAGCAGCAAGAGTACAGGGACGAGGTACGAGCAGTACTTC
J: TRBJ2-7
V: TRBV21-1
size: .
D: .

CDR3: CASSLAAESSGNTIYF
DNA: TGTGCCAGCAGCTTAGCCGCGGAGAGCTCTGGAAACACCATATATTTT
J: TRBJ1-3
V: TRBV7-8
size: .
D: .

CDR3: CASSIAGATIYF
DNA: TGTGCCAGTAGTATCGCGGGGGCCACCATATATTTT
J: TRBJ1-3
V: TRBV19
size: once
D: .

CDR3: CASSIAPDRGYSNQPQHF
DNA: TGTGCCAGTAGTATAGCCCCCGACAGGGGGTATAGCAATCAGCCCCAGCATTTT
J: TRBJ1-5
V: TRBV19
size: once
D: TRBD1

CDR3: CASSLGQGRQPQHF
DNA: TGTGCCAGCAGTTTGGGACAGGGAAGGCAGCCCCAGCATTTT
J: TRBJ1-5
V: TRBV11-3
size: .
D: TRBD1

CDR3: CASSPGQGAGDTQYF
DNA: TGTGCCAGCAGCCCGGGACAGGGGGCTGGAGATACGCAGTATTTT
J: TRBJ2-3
V: TRBV14
size: once
D: TRBD1

CDR3: CASSYQAGDTEAFF
DNA: TGTGCCAGCAGTTACCAAGCAGGGGACACTGAAGCTTTCTTT
J: TRBJ1-1
V: TRBV6-6
size: .
D: .

CDR3: CASYLRGTADTQYF
DNA: TGTGCCAGCTACCTAAGGGGCACCGCAGATACGCAGTATTTT
J: TRBJ2-3
V: TRBV5-6
size: .
D: .

CDR3: CSVEKQVNTEAFF
DNA: TGCAGCGTTGAAAAACAGGTGAACACTGAAGCTTTCTTT
J: TRBJ1-1
V: TRBV29-1
size: .
D: .

CDR3: CASTPWRGNTEAFF
DNA: TGTGCCAGCACCCCTTGGCGGGGGAACACTGAAGCTTTCTTT
J: TRBJ1-1
V: TRBV27
size: .
D: .